Detailed here is one T cell receptor (beta chain). Authors' methods: Nucleated cell number was recorded as an estimate derived from reference gene primer amplification. Only in-frame clones appear in the TCRdb table, and some are missing; sequencing was by immunoSEQ multiplex PCR. V and J calls and clone size are as listed in that table; D and trimming were resolved from the DNA. The sample includes 250,000 to 400,000 clones, almost 90% seen only once; the top ten take less than 3%. The sample is drawn from a study of blood T cell repertoires in COVID-19. Turning to the study itself: The United States, Italy and Spain provided the acute and convalescent COVID-19 samples.

The sequencing sample was made of peripheral blood. The sequence was collected from a woman between 25 and 40 years old with COVID-19, enrolled during active disease.

The CDR3 region is CASSLTVGQTAYEQYF. CDR3 nucleotide sequence: TGTGCCAGCAGTTTAACCGTTGGACAGACAGCCTACGAGCAGTACTTC. This sequence joins TRBV6-5 and TRBJ2-7; D may be TRBD1 (6 bases). CDR1 is MNHEY and CDR2 is SVGAGI in the germline V gene. V dropped 4 bases and J dropped 2 bases, with 18 bases sitting between them. This CDR3 region has 16 residues.